This T cell receptor beta chain was recorded in a study of CD8+CD57+ T cells in acquired aplastic anemia. Overall study: Roughly 3.2 ug was the average amount of DNA from sorted CD4+ and CD8+ cells.

General study points: A set of approximately 30 CD8+ CDR3 sequences was shared between patients and controls, and these sequences appeared highly expressed in patients. Patients were compared with controls for CD8+ Simpson's diversity, and no significant difference emerged.

This clonotype was observed at least ten times. Its matching antigen is unknown. The CDR3 is 16 residues long. Germline V gene sequence: CDR1 SNHLY, CDR2 FYNNEI. Trimming cost V 7 bases and J 3 bases; bases outside gene matches: 13. Selection for sequencing was limited to patients who had shown CD8+CD57+ cell expansion by flow cytometry. Every patient had severe acquired aplastic anemia. Genomic DNA, the template, was used for profiling of the TCR beta VDJ and CDR3. One entry per CDR3 protein results from TCRdb running MiXCR on the reads. This repertoire shows roughly 170,000 distinct CDR3 sequences, nearly 50% found once; its top ten account for under 15%.

Sequencing was carried out using sorted CD4+, CD8+, or CD8+CD57+ T cells (not recorded which) from PBMCs. This TCR was recovered from a human donor with aplastic anemia. The chain uses TRBV2 and TRBJ1-2; 8 positions agree with TRBD1. The CDR3 sequence is CASNYPDRGVDYGYTF. CDR3 DNA: TGTGCCAGCAATTACCCCGACAGGGGAGTCGACTATGGCTACACCTTC.